A selection of T cell receptor beta chains follows, all from one sample in a study of blood T cell repertoires in COVID-19. Using immunoSEQ multiplex PCR, the repertoire was profiled, and TCRdb retains in-frame clones only, with some absent. The sample yields around 200,000 clones, 75% to 90% seen once. The material sequenced was peripheral blood. These receptors were collected from a man aged 40-55 years with acute or convalescent COVID-19. Both conserved end residues are trimmed from each CDR3. Fields, in order: CDR3 length, V gene, J gene, clone size, CDR3 protein. Size is stated for part of the rows, as once, few or many counts, or as a class when the clone is expanded.

11	TRBV11-2	TRBJ1-4	.	ASSLITGEKLF
13	TRBV7-8	TRBJ1-2	.	ASSTILTGRYGYT
13	TRBV28	TRBJ1-6	.	ASSKGRRGNSPLH
14	TRBV9	TRBJ1-4	once	ASSVSQGATNEKLF
12	TRBV5-8	TRBJ1-5	.	ASSQTVSNQPQH
13	TRBV7-3	TRBJ2-1	.	ASSSIASGGNEQF
10	TRBV14	TRBJ1-2	few	ASSEGNYGYT
10	TRBV18	TRBJ2-2	.	ASSSPPGELF
14	TRBV7-2	TRBJ1-4	.	ASSLDSPGVNEKLF
15	TRBV6-1	TRBJ2-7	.	ASSGRGASGGFYEQY
15	TRBV4-3	TRBJ2-5	once	ASSQVVGENRGETQY
14	TRBV19	TRBJ1-1	.	ASSIRTGLGNTEAF
10	TRBV15	TRBJ2-7	.	ATSREVGAQY
13	TRBV6-1	TRBJ1-1	.	ASSEGTGGLTEAF
14	TRBV5-1	TRBJ2-7	.	ASSLDPGQGAYEQY
16	TRBV30	TRBJ1-6	once	AWRATDRALSRGAPLH
12	TRBV29-1	TRBJ2-3	.	SVGGGGAPDTQY
13	TRBV27	TRBJ2-7	.	ASSIYGGTGYEQY
12	TRBV13	TRBJ2-3	.	ASSSGTYTDTQY
13	TRBV9	TRBJ1-2	once	ASSVLDTFNYGYT
12	TRBV5-1	TRBJ2-3	.	ASSLGQGADTQY
16	TRBV7-6	TRBJ2-2	once	ASSQTSGGRRWTGELF
13	TRBV19	TRBJ2-5	.	ASSKRDYGGETQY